Listed here is a single TCR beta chain. The data are from a study of blood T cell repertoires in COVID-19. In the study overall: COVID-19 samples collected from the United States, Italy and Spain covered acute and convalescent phases. Sources were T cells, B-cell-depleted T cells, or PBMCs; the material itself was cDNA or gDNA.

As processed by the authors: Reference gene primer amplification gave nucleated cell count estimates. The protocol was immunoSEQ multiplex PCR, while the TCRdb copy is restricted to in-frame clones and leaves out a portion. The DNA gave D and trimming, while V, J and clone size come from that table. The table lists 95,000 to 100,000 clones, 79% of them singletons, with 15% to 20% in the top ten. Trimming cost V 7 bases and J 2 bases; bases outside gene matches: 5. This CDR3 spans 13 amino acids. Germline V lookup: CDR1 SQVTM, CDR2 ANQGSEA. The source is an elderly woman with active or convalescent COVID-19. The genes are TRBV29-1 and TRBJ2-5, with TRBD1 identical over 9 bases. The sequenced sample was peripheral blood. The DNA of the CDR3 is TGCAGCGCTATACAGGGGGCTCAAGAGACCCAGTACTTC. This gives the protein CSAIQGAQETQYF.